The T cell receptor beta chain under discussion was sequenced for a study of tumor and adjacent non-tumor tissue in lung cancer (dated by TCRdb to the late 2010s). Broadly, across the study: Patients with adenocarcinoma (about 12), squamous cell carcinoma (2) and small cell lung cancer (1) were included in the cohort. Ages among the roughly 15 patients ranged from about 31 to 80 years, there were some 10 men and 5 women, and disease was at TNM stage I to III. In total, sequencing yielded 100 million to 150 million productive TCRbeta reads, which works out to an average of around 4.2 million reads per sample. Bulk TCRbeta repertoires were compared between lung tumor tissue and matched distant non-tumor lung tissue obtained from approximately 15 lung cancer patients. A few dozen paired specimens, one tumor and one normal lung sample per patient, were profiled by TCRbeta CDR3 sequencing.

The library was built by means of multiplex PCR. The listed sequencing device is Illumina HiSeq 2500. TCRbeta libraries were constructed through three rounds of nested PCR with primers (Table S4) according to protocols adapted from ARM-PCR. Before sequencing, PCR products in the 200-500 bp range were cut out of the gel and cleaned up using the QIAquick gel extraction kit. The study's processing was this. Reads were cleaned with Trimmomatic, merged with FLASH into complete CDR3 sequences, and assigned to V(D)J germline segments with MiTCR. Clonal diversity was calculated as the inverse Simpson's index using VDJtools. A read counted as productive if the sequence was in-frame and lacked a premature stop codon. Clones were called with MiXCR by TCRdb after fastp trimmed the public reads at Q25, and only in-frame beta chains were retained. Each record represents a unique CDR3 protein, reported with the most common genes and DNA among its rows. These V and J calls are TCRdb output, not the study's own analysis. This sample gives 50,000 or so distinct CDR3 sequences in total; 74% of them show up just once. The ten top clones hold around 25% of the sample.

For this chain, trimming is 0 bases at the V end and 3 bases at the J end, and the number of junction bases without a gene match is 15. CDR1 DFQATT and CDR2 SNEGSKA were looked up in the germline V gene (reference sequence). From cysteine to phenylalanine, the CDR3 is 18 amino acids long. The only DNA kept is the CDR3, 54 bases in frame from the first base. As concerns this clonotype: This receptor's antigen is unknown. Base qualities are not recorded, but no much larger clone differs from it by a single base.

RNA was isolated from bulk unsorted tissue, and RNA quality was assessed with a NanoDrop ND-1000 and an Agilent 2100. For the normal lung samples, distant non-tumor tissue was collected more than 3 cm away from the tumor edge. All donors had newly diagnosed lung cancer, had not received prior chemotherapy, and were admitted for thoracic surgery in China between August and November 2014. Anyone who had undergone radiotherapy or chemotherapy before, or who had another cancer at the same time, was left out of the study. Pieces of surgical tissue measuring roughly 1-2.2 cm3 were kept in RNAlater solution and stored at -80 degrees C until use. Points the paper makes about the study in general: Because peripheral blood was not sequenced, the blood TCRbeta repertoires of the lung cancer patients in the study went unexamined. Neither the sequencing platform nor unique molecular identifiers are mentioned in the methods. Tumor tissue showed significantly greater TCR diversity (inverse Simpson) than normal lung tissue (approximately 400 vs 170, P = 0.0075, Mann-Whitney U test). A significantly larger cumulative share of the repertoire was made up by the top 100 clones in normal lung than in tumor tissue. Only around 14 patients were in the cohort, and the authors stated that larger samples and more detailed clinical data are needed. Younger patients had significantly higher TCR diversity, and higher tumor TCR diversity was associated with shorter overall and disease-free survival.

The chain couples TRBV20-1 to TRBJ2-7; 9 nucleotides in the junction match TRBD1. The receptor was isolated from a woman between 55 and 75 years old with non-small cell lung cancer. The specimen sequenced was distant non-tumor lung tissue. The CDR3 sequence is CSARDKTGTGFSSYEQYF. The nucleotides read TGCAGTGCTAGAGATAAAACCGGGACAGGGTTTTCTAGCTACGAGCAGTACTTC.